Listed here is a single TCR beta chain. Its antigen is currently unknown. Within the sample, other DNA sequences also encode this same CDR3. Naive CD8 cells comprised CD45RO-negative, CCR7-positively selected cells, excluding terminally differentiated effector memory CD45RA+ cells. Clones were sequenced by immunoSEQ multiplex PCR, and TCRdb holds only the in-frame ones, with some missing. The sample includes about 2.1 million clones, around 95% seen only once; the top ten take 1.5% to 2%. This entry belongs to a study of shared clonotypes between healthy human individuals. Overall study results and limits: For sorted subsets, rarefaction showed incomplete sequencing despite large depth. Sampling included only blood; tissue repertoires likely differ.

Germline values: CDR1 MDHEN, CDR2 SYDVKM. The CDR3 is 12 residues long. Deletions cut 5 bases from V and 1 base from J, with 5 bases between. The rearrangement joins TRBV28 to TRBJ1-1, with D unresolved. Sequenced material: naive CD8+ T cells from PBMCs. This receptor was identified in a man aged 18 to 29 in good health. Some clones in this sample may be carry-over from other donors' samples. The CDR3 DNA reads TGTGCCAGCAGTCGGACGAACACTGAAGCTTTCTTT. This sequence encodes CASSRTNTEAFF.